This entry lists 7 T cell receptor beta chains sequenced from one sample in a study of blood T cell repertoires in COVID-19. Some clones are missing from TCRdb's copy, which holds only in-frame ones; the method was immunoSEQ multiplex PCR. Of under 150,000 clones detected, roughly 83% appear once; the ten largest clones hold under 1.5%. The sample consisted of peripheral blood. The receptors come from a man in his 60s with acute or convalescent COVID-19.

In its sample, this clone was seen a few times. This chain's CDR3 is CASSQDQGNTEAFF. Here the CDR3 DNA reads TGTGCCAGCAGCCAAGATCAGGGAAACACTGAAGCTTTCTTT. The chain links TRBV4-2 to TRBJ1-1; tentatively, D is TRBD1 (5 bases). V lost 0 bases and J lost 2, with 7 bases in between. Germline assignment: CDR1 LGHNA and CDR2 YNFKEQ. The CDR3 spans 14 residues.

The rearrangement links TRBV19 to TRBJ1-2; TRBD1 matches at 11 bases. The germline V gene encodes CDR1 LNHDA and CDR2 SQIVND (reference sequence). The V gene end was trimmed by 5 bases and the J gene end by 7 bases; junction bases not matched to a gene: 15. The CDR3 contains 17 residues. CDR3 nucleotides: TGTGCCAGTAGTCTTGGAACTCCGGGACAGGGGGACGGTGGCTACACCTTC. This codes for CASSLGTPGQGDGGYTF.

J is TRBJ2-5 and V is TRBV9, with D possibly TRBD1 on 6 matching bases. There are 14 residues in the CDR3. Germline V gene data show CDR1 as SGDLS and CDR2 as YYNGEE. The ends were cut back, 3 bases at V and 7 bases at J, with 16 bases in the middle. The CDR3 bases are TGTGCCAGCAGCGCCCGGGACACTCTGGGGACCCAGTACTTC. Translated, it gives CASSARDTLGTQYF.

The chain joins TRBV29-1 to TRBJ1-1, with 9 bases lining up with TRBD1. This CDR3 is built from 13 residues. The germline CDR1 and CDR2 sequences are SQVTM and ANQGSEA. Trimming took 6 bases from V and 1 from J; bases not matched to a gene: 3. The CDR3 DNA follows: TGCAGCGTCAAGACAGGGGGGAACACTGAAGCTTTCTTT. It specifies CSVKTGGNTEAFF.

The chain is built from TRBV24-1 and TRBJ2-5; D may be TRBD2 (5 bases). CDR1 is KGHDR and CDR2 is SFDVKD in the germline V gene. CDR3 length: 15 residues. The V and J ends lost 3 bases and 7 bases respectively, with 17 bases between them. CDR3 region: CATSDPWAPSGTQYF. As DNA, the CDR3 is TGTGCCACCAGTGATCCGTGGGCCCCAAGCGGGACCCAGTACTTC.

This rearrangement joins TRBV10-1 to TRBJ1-1; 8 nucleotides agree with TRBD1. Unmatched junction bases numbered 5, after V lost 3 bases and J lost 8 bases. Per the germline V gene, CDR1 is WNHNN and CDR2 is SYGVQD (reference sequence). The CDR3 has 13 amino acids. As DNA, the CDR3 is TGCGCCAGCAGTGACCTAAGGACAGGGGAAGCTTTCTTT. Translated, it gives CASSDLRTGEAFF.

This chain links TRBV13 with TRBJ1-2; 8 bases are a match to TRBD1. The CDR3 length is 15 residues. The V gene end was trimmed by 0 bases and the J gene end by 3 bases; junction bases not matched to a gene: 3. Germline CDR1 and CDR2: PRHDT and FYEKMQ (reference sequence). CDR3 region: CASSLGMTGDYGYTF. The DNA for the CDR3 is TGTGCCAGCAGCTTAGGGATGACAGGGGACTATGGCTACACCTTC.